The 29 T cell receptor beta chains below were found in one sample sequenced in a study of shared clonotypes between healthy human individuals (TCRdb year 2020). Library preparation was by the immunoSEQ multiplex PCR assay. This immuneACCESS table, as held by TCRdb, lists in-frame sequences with V and J called but not all clones. Of the missing ones, under half trace to an unresolved V gene in checked studies; the others have no known cause. Within this sample are about 460,000 clones, with approximately 71% of them counted one time only. The ten largest clones represent about 12% of the sample. Sequenced material: PBMCs. These receptor sequences come from a woman aged 40-49 years in good health. Some clones in this sample may be carry-over from other donors' samples.

This clone turned up a few times. The chain combines TRBV6-6 with TRBJ2-5; 7 bases are a match to TRBD2. The closer fit of TRBJ2-7 to the DNA end suggests the J call may be wrong. Germline V CDR1 and CDR2: MNHNY, SVGAGI (reference sequence). This CDR3 spans 14 amino acids. Written as DNA, the CDR3 is TGTGCCAGCAGGGGAGCGGGATCCTCCTACGAGCAGTACTTC. Amino acid sequence: CASRGAGSSYEQYF.

This rearrangement joins TRBV18 to TRBJ2-2; tentative D call: TRBD2 (5 bases). This CDR3 is 14 amino acids long. Per the germline V gene, CDR1 is KGHSH and CDR2 is LQKENI. The V end was cut by 3 bases, the J end by 3 bases, with 8 bases between. CDR3 coding DNA: TGTGCCAGCTCACCGGGAGTGGACACCGGGGAGCTGTTTTTT. The encoded protein is CASSPGVDTGELFF.

This clone was seen just once. J is TRBJ1-3 and V is TRBV28; D not resolved. The CDR3 is made up of 13 amino acids. Germline CDR1 and CDR2: MDHEN and SYDVKM. Trimming left V 5 bases short and J 3 bases short, with 8 bases between. The CDR3 protein is CASSRSDGNTIYF. The CDR3 nucleotides are TGTGCCAGCAGTCGGTCAGATGGAAACACCATATATTTT.

The J gene is TRBJ1-4, the V gene TRBV7-9; D ambiguous. CDR1 and CDR2 (germline): SEHNR, FQNEAQ (reference sequence). Trimming left V 4 bases short and J 8 bases short, with 14 bases between. This CDR3 is 14 amino acids long. CDR3 sequence reads: CASSSVTRSEKLFF. CDR3 coding DNA: TGTGCCAGCAGCTCAGTCACCCGGTCGGAAAAACTGTTTTTT.

The chain uses TRBV18 and TRBJ2-3; D perhaps matches TRBD2 (6 bases). There are 17 residues in the CDR3. Trimming took 3 bases from V and 3 from J, leaving 19 bases between them. Germline values: CDR1 KGHSH, CDR2 LQKENI. CDR3 in amino acids: CASSPVTGQAGTDTQYF. The CDR3 region has the DNA TGTGCCAGCTCACCCGTGACGGGCCAGGCGGGGACAGATACGCAGTATTTT.

A remark on this clone: This likely stems from a read error, as it lies one base from a far larger clone. Because it lacks the conserved phenylalanine or tryptophan at the end, this CDR3 is likely a read error. The chain joins TRBV18 to TRBJ1-4; D may be TRBD1 (6 bases). V was shortened by 5 bases and J by 8 bases, with 9 bases between the two germline ends. Germline CDR1 KGHSH, CDR2 LQKENI. CDR3 length: 12 amino acids. CDR3 bases: TGTGCCAGCTCAACTGACAGGGAAAAACTGTTTCTT. This translates into CASSTDREKLFL.

The rearrangement uses TRBV28 and TRBJ2-7, with 9 nucleotides matching TRBD1. Trimming removed 5 bases from V and 3 bases from J; junction bases left unmatched: 11. The CDR3 runs to 16 residues. Germline V lookup: CDR1 MDHEN, CDR2 SYDVKM. CDR3 sequence reads: CASSDLPGQGGYEQYF. CDR3 DNA: TGTGCCAGCAGTGATCTACCGGGACAGGGAGGCTACGAGCAGTACTTC.

This chain links TRBV13 with TRBJ2-1, with a tentative D call TRBD2 (6 bases). The CDR3 spans 16 residues. V was cut by 5 bases and J by 1 base, with 15 bases left in between. Germline CDR1 is PRHDT and CDR2 is FYEKMQ (reference sequence). This chain's CDR3 is CASSPTWDLSYNEQFF. DNA for the CDR3: TGTGCCAGCAGCCCGACATGGGACTTATCCTACAATGAGCAGTTCTTC.

The CDR3 is CASRTSGRAYNEQFF. The CDR3, as DNA: TGTGCCAGCAGAACTAGCGGGAGGGCCTACAATGAGCAGTTCTTC. V gene TRBV6-6 combines with J gene TRBJ2-1; TRBD2 matches at 13 bases. Germline V gives CDR1 MNHNY, CDR2 SVGAGI (reference sequence). The CDR3 sequence is 15 residues long. The J segment lost 2 bases and the V segment lost 6 bases, leaving 1 base of the junction unmatched.

V and J are TRBV19 and TRBJ2-1, with D perhaps given as TRBD1 or TRBD2 (5 bases each). Looked up from germline, CDR1 is LNHDA and CDR2 is SQIVND (reference sequence). This CDR3 is built from 16 residues. V was clipped by 5 bases and J by 3 bases, with 17 bases between them. For the CDR3, the DNA is TGTGCCAGTAGTCCTTCTGGGACCGCAGTCTACAATGAGCAGTTCTTC. Amino acids: CASSPSGTAVYNEQFF.

Here the CDR3 reads CASSAFTVDTEAFF. The CDR3 nucleotides read TGTGCCAGCAGTGCCTTCACAGTGGACACTGAAGCTTTCTTT. The chain carries TRBV25-1 and TRBJ1-1; D is undetermined. V shed 4 bases and J shed 3 bases, with 12 bases lying between them. Germline values: CDR1 MGHDK, CDR2 SYGVNS. The CDR3 is made up of 14 amino acids. Full variable domain (outside the CDR3, taken from reference TRBV25-1 and TRBJ1-1): EADIYQTPRYLVIGTGKKITLECSQTMGHDKMYWYQQDPGMELHLIHYSYGVNSTEKGDLSSESTVSRIRTEHFPLTLESARPSHTSQYLCASSAFTVDTEAFFGQGTRLTVV.

The sample holds a few counts of this clone. This sequence joins TRBV19 and TRBJ2-2; D is ambiguous. V lost 6 bases and J 4 bases, leaving 12 bases between the germline ends. The CDR3 extends over 14 amino acids. Germline V gene lookup returns CDR1 LNHDA and CDR2 SQIVND (reference sequence). The CDR3 sequence: CASSPTPPTGELFF. The CDR3 DNA reads as TGTGCCAGTAGCCCCACGCCGCCCACCGGGGAGCTGTTTTTT.

The rearrangement links TRBV14 to TRBJ2-7; 8 bases are shared with TRBD2. The CDR3 spans 19 residues. J gave up 0 bases and V 4 bases, and 17 bases lay outside the gene matches. CDR1 and CDR2 (germline): SGHDN, FVKESK. For the CDR3, the DNA is TGTGCCAGCAGCCCCCGAGCTAGCGGGCCGCGGGGGCACTCCTACGAGCAGTACTTC. It encodes CASSPRASGPRGHSYEQYF.

The chain carries TRBV19 and TRBJ2-5; 10 bases align to TRBD1. This CDR3 is 17 amino acids long. Germline-derived CDR1 and CDR2 are LNHDA and SQIVND (reference sequence). J gave up 1 base and V 5 bases, and 10 bases lay outside the gene matches. CDR3 sequence (DNA): TGTGCCAGTAGTCCCGGGACAGGGGCGCTACTCCAAGAGACCCAGTACTTC. The encoded protein is CASSPGTGALLQETQYF.

Notes on this clone: A far larger clone is just one base off, so this is likely a read error. This specimen includes other DNA sequences encoding the same CDR3. This chain connects TRBV15 to TRBJ1-4; D gene unclear. The germline CDR1 and CDR2 sequences are LNHNV and YYDKDF (reference sequence). The CDR3 is 16 residues long. CDR3 in DNA: TGTGCCACCAGCAGAGATGTGGCCGCAACTAACGAAAAACTGTTTTTT. Protein: CATSRDVAATNEKLFF.

Remarks on this clone: Sequence at one end of the junction differs from germline and may be a read error. V gene TRBV5-1 combines with J gene TRBJ2-7, with 7 bases fitting TRBD2. Germline V gives CDR1 SGHRS, CDR2 YFSETQ. This CDR3 spans 13 amino acids. The CDR3 is CASSLGLAYEQHF. In DNA form, the CDR3 reads TGCGCCAGCAGCTTGGGACTAGCTTACGAGCAGCACTTC.

This rearrangement joins TRBV6-5 to TRBJ2-3; no clear D gene. The CDR3 has 13 amino acids. From germline, CDR1 is MNHEY and CDR2 SVGAGI. Trimming shortened V by 1 base and J by 2 bases, and 4 bases separated the two germline ends. The CDR3 reads CASSYFLTDTQYF. The CDR3 DNA reads as TGTGCCAGCAGTTACTTCCTCACAGATACGCAGTATTTT.

The chain employs TRBV27 and TRBJ2-7; 9 positions match TRBD2. CDR3 length: 16 amino acids. Germline V gene lookup returns CDR1 MNHEY and CDR2 SMNVEV (reference sequence). The V gene end was trimmed by 5 bases and the J gene end by 2 bases; junction bases not matched to a gene: 10. CDR3 in amino acids: CASSLIVAGAPYEQYF. The CDR3 nucleotides read TGTGCCAGCAGTCTTATTGTAGCGGGAGCTCCCTACGAGCAGTACTTC.

In this sample, this clone turned up once. The rearrangement joins TRBV28 to TRBJ1-1, with TRBD1 matching 7 bases. V shed 3 bases and J 1 base; nucleotides not matched to a gene: 17. The CDR3 contains 19 residues. In germline, CDR1 is MDHEN, CDR2 SYDVKM. This chain's CDR3 is CASSFPGQVGVLRNTEAFF. Here the CDR3 DNA reads TGTGCCAGCAGTTTTCCCGGACAGGTGGGGGTTTTGCGGAACACTGAAGCTTTCTTT.

V usage is TRBV19 and J usage is TRBJ2-1; a weak D match, TRBD2 (6 bases). The CDR3 runs 15 residues. V gave up 6 bases and J gave up 2 bases, with 14 bases separating them. Germline values: CDR1 LNHDA, CDR2 SQIVND (reference sequence). The CDR3 is CASRTGDVPYNEQFF. The CDR3 region has the DNA TGTGCCAGTAGAACGGGAGACGTCCCCTACAATGAGCAGTTCTTC.

J is TRBJ2-5 and V is TRBV28; no clear D gene. CDR1 and CDR2 from the germline V gene are MDHEN and SYDVKM. The length of the CDR3 is 12 residues. V lost 11 bases and J lost 5, with 15 bases in between. CDR3 DNA sequence: TGTGCCCGAGGAGTCCCCGGGGAGACCCAGTACTTC. Translated: CARGVPGETQYF. The complete variable domain, with remaining parts taken from reference TRBV28 and TRBJ2-5, reads DVKVTQSSRYLVKRTGEKVFLECVQDMDHENMFWYRQDPGLGLRLIYFSYDVKMKEKGDIPEGYSVSREKKERFSLILESASTNQTSMYLCARGVPGETQYFGPGTRLLVL.

V is TRBV6-1 and J is TRBJ2-7; 10 positions match TRBD2. The CDR3 has 14 amino acids. The V segment lost 5 bases and the J segment 0 bases; nucleotides outside the gene matches: 1. Germline V gives CDR1 MNHNS, CDR2 SASEGT. The CDR3 here is CASSPSGSSYEQYF. In nucleotides, the CDR3 is TGTGCCAGCAGTCCTAGCGGGAGCTCCTACGAGCAGTACTTC.

About this clone itself: This CDR3 is also generated by other DNA sequences in the sample. V usage is TRBV2 and J usage is TRBJ2-1, with D uncertain. This CDR3 has 14 amino acids. Germline V gene data show CDR1 as SNHLY and CDR2 as FYNNEI. V dropped 5 bases and J dropped 0 bases, with 8 bases sitting between them. The CDR3 sequence: CASSPSFSYNEQFF. The CDR3 DNA sequence: TGTGCCAGCAGTCCTTCGTTCTCCTACAATGAGCAGTTCTTC.

For this clone: In the same sample, other DNA sequences code for this CDR3. The V gene is TRBV6-5, the J gene TRBJ1-1; 7 positions match TRBD1. Germline V gives CDR1 MNHEY, CDR2 SVGAGI. CDR3 size: 14 residues. J lost 5 bases, V lost 2 bases, and 5 bases had no gene match. The CDR3 DNA is TGTGCCAGCAGTTACAGGGGGCAGGGGACTGAAGCTTTCTTT. As protein: CASSYRGQGTEAFF.

This rearrangement joins TRBV4-1 to TRBJ2-3, with TRBD2 matching over 8 bases. The CDR3 loop spans 17 amino acids. The V segment lost 4 bases and the J segment 2 bases; nucleotides outside the gene matches: 11. Germline V lookup: CDR1 MGHRA, CDR2 YSYEKL. The CDR3 here is CASSLYGRGGYTDTQYF. The DNA for the CDR3 is TGCGCCAGCAGCCTTTATGGACGGGGGGGATACACAGATACGCAGTATTTT.

This rearrangement joins TRBV27 to TRBJ2-2; 9 bases agree with TRBD1. After removal of 2 bases from V and 5 bases from J, the junction contained 6 bases not matched to a gene. The germline V gene encodes CDR1 MNHEY and CDR2 SMNVEV (reference sequence). CDR3 length: 16 amino acids. The CDR3: CASSLGYRGRTGELFF. CDR3 nucleotide sequence: TGTGCCAGCAGTTTAGGCTACAGGGGGCGTACCGGGGAGCTGTTTTTT.

V and J are TRBV19 and TRBJ2-5, with D possibly matching TRBD2 (6 bases). There are 14 residues in the CDR3. The germline V gene has CDR1 LNHDA and CDR2 SQIVND (reference sequence). V was clipped by 5 bases and J by 5 bases, with 15 bases between them. This CDR3 reads CASSSDGRGETQYF. The CDR3, as DNA: TGTGCCAGTAGTTCCGACGGGAGAGGTGAGACCCAGTACTTC.

In its sample, this clone was seen once. The chain couples TRBV6-6 to TRBJ2-1; weak D call: TRBD2 (5 bases). Germline V CDR1 and CDR2: MNHNY, SVGAGI (reference sequence). The CDR3 is 13 amino acids. V was trimmed by 4 bases and J by 9 bases, leaving 13 bases between them. CDR3 sequence (DNA): TGTGCCAGCAGTTCACAACTAGAGGGTGAGCAGTTCTTC. Amino acid sequence: CASSSQLEGEQFF.

This chain connects TRBV7-3 to TRBJ2-2; 7 nucleotides match TRBD1. V gave up 5 bases and J gave up 1 base; unmatched junction bases: 4. This CDR3 comprises 15 residues. The germline CDR1 and CDR2 sequences are SGHTA and FQGTGA. This chain's CDR3 is CASSPRTGNTGELFF. The CDR3 nucleotides are TGTGCCAGCAGCCCCCGGACAGGGAACACCGGGGAGCTGTTTTTT.